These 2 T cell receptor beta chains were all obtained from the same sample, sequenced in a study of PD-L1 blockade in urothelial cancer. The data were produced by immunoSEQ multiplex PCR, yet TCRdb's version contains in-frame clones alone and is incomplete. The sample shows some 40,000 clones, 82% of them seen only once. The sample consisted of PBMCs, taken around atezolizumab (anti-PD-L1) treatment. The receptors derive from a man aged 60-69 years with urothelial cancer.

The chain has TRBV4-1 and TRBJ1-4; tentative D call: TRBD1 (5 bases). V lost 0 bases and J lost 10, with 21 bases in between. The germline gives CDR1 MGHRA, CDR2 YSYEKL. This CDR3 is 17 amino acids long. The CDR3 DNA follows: TGCGCCAGCAGCCAAGATTTGGGCAGCTTGGGGAGGGGAAAACTGTTTTTT. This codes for CASSQDLGSLGRGKLFF.

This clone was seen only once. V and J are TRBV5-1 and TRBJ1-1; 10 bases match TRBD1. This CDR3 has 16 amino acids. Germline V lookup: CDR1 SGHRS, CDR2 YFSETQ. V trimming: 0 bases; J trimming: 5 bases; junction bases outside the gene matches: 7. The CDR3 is CASSLGGQGSGTEAFF. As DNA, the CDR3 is TGCGCCAGCAGCTTGGGGGGACAGGGGTCGGGGACTGAAGCTTTCTTT.